This T cell receptor (beta chain) was obtained from a study of cytomegalovirus exposure and HLA in healthy donors. With regard to this clone: Its specificity is not known.

Use of 60 Vbeta and 13 Jbeta primers characterized the PCR. The assay was immunoSEQ multiplex PCR, and TCRdb's table has in-frame clones only and misses some. The sample has roughly 170,000 clones, approximately 82% seen once. Germline CDR1 is SNHLY and CDR2 is FYNNEI. V was shortened by 8 bases and J by 2 bases, with 9 bases between the two germline ends. The CDR3 totals 13 residues. Whole-study results and caveats: The records held CMV serostatus as the only immune exposure information.

The V call is TRBV2, the J call TRBJ1-4; D possibly corresponds to TRBD1 (5 bases). Source material: PBMCs. The sequence was collected from a male donor in good health and CMV-seronegative. This CDR3 is CASVRQTNEKLFF. The CDR3 bases are TGTGCCAGCGTGAGACAGACTAATGAAAAACTGTTTTTT.